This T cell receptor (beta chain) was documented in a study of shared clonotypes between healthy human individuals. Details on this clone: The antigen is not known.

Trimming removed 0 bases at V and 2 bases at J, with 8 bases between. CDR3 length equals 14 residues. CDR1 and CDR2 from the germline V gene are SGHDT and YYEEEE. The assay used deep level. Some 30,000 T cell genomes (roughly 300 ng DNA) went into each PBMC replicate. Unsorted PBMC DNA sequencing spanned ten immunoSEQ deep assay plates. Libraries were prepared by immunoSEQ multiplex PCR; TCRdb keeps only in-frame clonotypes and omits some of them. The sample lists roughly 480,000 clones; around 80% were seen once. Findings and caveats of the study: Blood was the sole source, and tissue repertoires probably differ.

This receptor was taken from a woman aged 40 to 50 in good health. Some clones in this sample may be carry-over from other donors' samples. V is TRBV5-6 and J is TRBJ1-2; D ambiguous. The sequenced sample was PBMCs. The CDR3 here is CASSLGGTNYGYTF. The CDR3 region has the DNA TGTGCCAGCAGCTTGGGAGGCACCAACTATGGCTACACCTTC. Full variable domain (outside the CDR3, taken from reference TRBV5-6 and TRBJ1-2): DAGVTQSPTHLIKTRGQQVTLRCSPKSGHDTVSWYQQALGQGPQFIFQYYEEEERQRGNFPDRFSGHQFPNYSSELNVNALLLGDSALYLCASSLGGTNYGYTFGSGTRLTVV.